The clone carrying this TCR beta chain was recorded a few times. The entry originates in a study of blood T cell repertoires in COVID-19. Overall study: T cells, B-cell-depleted T cells, or PBMCs provided the cDNA or gDNA that served as material.

The CDR3 contains 13 residues. Germline V gene data show CDR1 as SGHAT and CDR2 as FQNNGV. V was cut by 3 bases and J by 4 bases, with 6 bases left in between. Sequenced by immunoSEQ multiplex PCR; TCRdb stores in-frame clones only, minus some. In the table there are tens of thousands of clones, 85% to 90% of which are singletons. The chain carries TRBV11-2 and TRBJ1-4, with a tentative D call TRBD1 (5 bases). The sequence derives from a woman of 80 years or more with active or convalescent COVID-19. Sequencing input: peripheral blood. In nucleotides, the CDR3 is TGTGCCAGCAGCTTTCAGGGTAATGAAAAACTGTTTTTT. Amino acids: CASSFQGNEKLFF.